This passage covers 24 T cell receptor beta chains from one sample sequenced in a study of cytomegalovirus exposure and HLA in healthy donors. PCR employed 60 Vbeta and 13 Jbeta primers. Using immunoSEQ multiplex PCR, the repertoire was profiled, and TCRdb retains in-frame clones only, with some absent. This table holds some 120,000 clones, roughly 9% found once. Material: PBMCs. These receptors were collected from a man aged 30 to 39 in good health and CMV-seronegative.

This clone was seen more than once but under ten times. The gene calls are TRBV11-2 and TRBJ2-3; 7 nucleotides line up with TRBD2. The CDR3 extends over 18 amino acids. Germline V gene lookup returns CDR1 SGHAT and CDR2 FQNNGV. After removal of 5 bases from V and 1 base from J, the junction contained 15 bases not matched to a gene. The CDR3 sequence: CASSPTSALALGTDTQYF. The CDR3 DNA sequence: TGTGCCAGCAGCCCGACCTCAGCACTAGCGCTGGGCACAGATACGCAGTATTTT.

This clone was seen a handful of times. The chain has TRBV19 and TRBJ1-2; TRBD1 matches 8 bases. After removal of 7 bases from V and 0 bases from J, the junction contained 10 bases not matched to a gene. CDR1 and CDR2 from the germline V gene are LNHDA and SQIVND (reference sequence). The CDR3 consists of 16 residues. DNA for the CDR3: TGTGCCAGTACCTCCGGACAGGGCTATACTAACTATGGCTACACCTTC. Protein sequence: CASTSGQGYTNYGYTF.

This clone was seen a few times. The chain has TRBV7-9 and TRBJ2-3; D might be TRBD2 (5 bases). This CDR3 is built from 15 residues. Germline-derived CDR1 and CDR2 are SEHNR and FQNEAQ (reference sequence). The V and J ends lost 1 base and 6 bases respectively, with 14 bases between them. CDR3: CASSLVQPGSDTQYF. DNA for the CDR3: TGTGCCAGCAGCTTAGTTCAGCCGGGGTCGGATACGCAGTATTTT.

The rearrangement links TRBV18 to TRBJ2-7; D possibly corresponds to TRBD2 (5 bases). This CDR3 has 16 residues. The germline V gene encodes CDR1 KGHSH and CDR2 LQKENI. V was shortened by 3 bases and J by 0 bases, with 15 bases between the two germline ends. CDR3 in DNA: TGTGCCAGCTCACCCGTGAACGGGGTTAGCTCCTACGAGCAGTACTTC. Its protein product is CASSPVNGVSSYEQYF.

There are a few counts of this clone. This rearrangement joins TRBV27 to TRBJ2-5; 9 bases match TRBD1. The V segment lost 5 bases and the J segment 5 bases; nucleotides outside the gene matches: 15. This CDR3 comprises 17 residues. The germline gives CDR1 MNHEY, CDR2 SMNVEV (reference sequence). The CDR3 spells CASSETTPQGAEETQYF. The CDR3 DNA is TGTGCCAGCAGTGAGACCACTCCACAGGGGGCTGAGGAGACCCAGTACTTC.

In this sample, this clone turned up a few times. CDR3 region: CASSQDGQVGYGYTF. The CDR3, as DNA: TGCGCCAGCAGCCAAGATGGGCAGGTCGGCTATGGCTACACCTTC. The chain links TRBV4-3 to TRBJ1-2; D unclear. CDR1 and CDR2 from the germline V gene are LGHNA and YSLEER. The CDR3 has 15 amino acids. Trimming took off 0 bases at V and 4 bases at J, with 12 bases between the two ends.

The V gene is TRBV28, the J gene TRBJ1-2; TRBD1 matches 7 bases. V trimming: 2 bases; J trimming: 4 bases; junction bases outside the gene matches: 4. Germline CDR1 is MDHEN and CDR2 is SYDVKM. CDR3 length equals 14 residues. The CDR3: CASSLTGEFYGYTF. The CDR3 DNA is TGTGCCAGCAGTTTAACAGGGGAATTCTATGGCTACACCTTC.

V is TRBV30 and J is TRBJ2-7, with D perhaps TRBD1 (5 bases). The CDR3 spans 13 residues. Trimming removed 0 bases from V and 6 bases from J, with 12 bases in between. Germline V gene data show CDR1 as GTSNPN and CDR2 as SVGIG (reference sequence). The DNA of the CDR3 is TGTGCCTGGAGTGTGAAGGGGCTGGGCGAGCAGTACTTC. As protein: CAWSVKGLGEQYF.

This clone has just a few counts. V and J are TRBV28 and TRBJ2-4; the D is unclear. This CDR3 is 13 amino acids long. Germline lookup yields CDR1 MDHEN and CDR2 SYDVKM. Trimming took 7 bases from V and 6 from J, leaving 13 bases between them. CDR3 nucleotides: TGTGCCAGCACATGGGCCAACCTAAACATTCAGTACTTC. It encodes CASTWANLNIQYF.

With respect to this clone: Other nucleotide sequences in the sample specify the same CDR3. V and J are TRBV5-1 and TRBJ1-1, with 10 nucleotides matching TRBD1. This CDR3 is built from 15 residues. J lost 1 base, V lost 4 bases, and 4 bases had no gene match. Germline assignment: CDR1 SGHRS and CDR2 YFSETQ. CDR3 protein: CASSSGTGANTEAFF. For the CDR3, the DNA is TGCGCCAGCAGCAGCGGGACAGGGGCGAACACTGAAGCTTTCTTT.

This clone came up a few times. The same CDR3 also results from other DNA sequences found in this sample. Here the CDR3 DNA reads TGTGCCTGGAGACTGGGGAGCGAGCAGTACTTC. Protein sequence: CAWRLGSEQYF. The rearrangement links TRBV30 to TRBJ2-7; perhaps TRBD2 as D (5 bases). The CDR3 runs to 11 residues. Trimming cost V 3 bases and J 6 bases, with 9 bases left between them. Germline CDR1 reads GTSNPN; CDR2 reads SVGIG (reference sequence).

This clone was detected a few times. V gene TRBV6-5 combines with J gene TRBJ2-7, with D possibly matching TRBD2 (5 bases). Per germline, CDR1 MNHEY and CDR2 SVGAGI. The CDR3 contains 13 residues. V was cut by 5 bases and J by 3 bases, with 11 bases left in between. The CDR3 sequence: CASSLTGFYEQYF. The CDR3 bases are TGTGCCAGCAGTCTAACGGGGTTCTACGAGCAGTACTTC.

The chain links TRBV20-1 to TRBJ1-2; D is undetermined. V lost 1 base to trimming and J lost 6 bases, with 6 bases between them. Germline V gene sequence: CDR1 DFQATT, CDR2 SNEGSKA (reference sequence). This CDR3 has 11 amino acids. CDR3 DNA: TGCAGTGCTAGAGCTACGGATGGCTACACCTTC. This translates into CSARATDGYTF.

This clone was picked up a small number of times. The chain is built from TRBV28 and TRBJ2-7; 16 nucleotides align to TRBD2. There are 16 residues in the CDR3. Germline assignment: CDR1 MDHEN and CDR2 SYDVKM. With V trimmed by 2 bases and J by 6 bases, 4 bases remained unmatched. The CDR3 sequence: CASSLAGTSGRVEQYF. As DNA, the CDR3 is TGTGCCAGCAGTTTAGCCGGGACTAGCGGGAGGGTCGAGCAGTACTTC. The whole variable domain, filled in from reference TRBV28 and TRBJ2-7, reads DVKVTQSSRYLVKRTGEKVFLECVQDMDHENMFWYRQDPGLGLRLIYFSYDVKMKEKGDIPEGYSVSREKKERFSLILESASTNQTSMYLCASSLAGTSGRVEQYFGPGTRLTVT.

The chain joins TRBV30 to TRBJ1-2; the D is unclear. This CDR3 has 13 residues. Germline-derived CDR1 and CDR2 are GTSNPN and SVGIG (reference sequence). Trimming took 8 bases from V and 3 from J, leaving 16 bases between them. Written as DNA, the CDR3 is TGTGCCCTCCTGAGGAACGGAGACTATGGCTACACCTTC. This gives the protein CALLRNGDYGYTF.

The rearrangement uses TRBV19 and TRBJ1-3, with 9 positions matching TRBD1. The germline V gene encodes CDR1 LNHDA and CDR2 SQIVND (reference sequence). The CDR3 extends over 15 amino acids. The junction had 6 bases not matched to a gene; V was cut back by 6 bases and J by 3 bases. The CDR3 protein is CASRDNRGLGNTIYF. DNA for the CDR3: TGTGCCAGTAGGGATAACAGGGGGCTTGGAAACACCATATATTTT.

This clone has just a few counts. The CDR3 DNA reads TGCGCCAGCAGCCCGGGACTAGCGGGAGGGCCTGGAGATACGCAGTATTTT. It codes for CASSPGLAGGPGDTQYF. The chain links TRBV5-1 to TRBJ2-3; 16 bases are a match to TRBD2. Germline V lookup: CDR1 SGHRS, CDR2 YFSETQ. This CDR3 contains 17 residues. V was pared by 4 bases and J by 5 bases, with 7 bases of the junction left unmatched.

This clone was seen more than once but under ten times. This rearrangement joins TRBV12-5 to TRBJ1-5, with 9 bases that match TRBD1. V was pared by 0 bases and J by 6 bases, with 6 bases of the junction left unmatched. Germline assignment: CDR1 LGHNT and CDR2 FRNRAP. The CDR3 spans 16 residues. CDR3 bases: TGTGCTAGTGGTTTGGTCGGGACAGGGAGTAGTCAGCCCCAGCATTTT. This encodes CASGLVGTGSSQPQHF. The full variable domain, rest sourced from reference TRBV12-5 and TRBJ1-5, is DARVTQTPRHKVTEMGQEVTMRCQPILGHNTVFWYRQTMMQGLELLAYFRNRAPLDDSGMPKDRFSAEMPDATLATLKIQPSEPRDSAVYFCASGLVGTGSSQPQHFGDGTRLSIL.

This clone occurred a few times. The CDR3 protein is CASSAGSAYEQYF. The CDR3 DNA reads TGTGCCAGCAGCGCCGGGTCCGCCTACGAGCAGTACTTC. The chain uses TRBV9 and TRBJ2-7; no clear D gene. With 3 bases removed from V and 2 bases from J, the gap between germline ends came to 9 bases. The CDR3 has 13 amino acids. CDR1 SGDLS and CDR2 YYNGEE come from the germline V gene.

The genes are TRBV5-1 and TRBJ2-4, with D maybe TRBD1 (6 bases). CDR1 SGHRS and CDR2 YFSETQ come from the germline V gene. The CDR3 length is 15 residues. Trimming shortened V by 4 bases and J by 0 bases, and 11 bases separated the two germline ends. The CDR3: CASSPGQLAKNIQYF. In DNA form, the CDR3 reads TGCGCCAGCAGCCCCGGACAGTTAGCCAAAAACATTCAGTACTTC.

This clone appeared a few times. The V call is TRBV13, the J call TRBJ2-7; 9 bases are a match to TRBD1. Germline CDR1 and CDR2: PRHDT and FYEKMQ (reference sequence). The CDR3 length is 13 residues. J was trimmed by 6 bases and V by 6 bases; bases with no gene match: 6. CDR3 region: CASRDRGFIEQYF. DNA for the CDR3: TGTGCCAGCAGGGACAGGGGATTTATCGAGCAGTACTTC.

This clone was picked up a small number of times. The V and J genes are TRBV4-1 and TRBJ1-2; the D gene is possibly TRBD1 (6 bases). The CDR3 is 14 residues long. Germline values: CDR1 MGHRA, CDR2 YSYEKL. The germline V and J ends were trimmed by 6 bases and 2 bases, with 13 bases remaining between them. The CDR3 DNA sequence: TGCGCCAGCAGGGAAATTACAGGGAACTATGGCTACACCTTC. Encoded protein: CASREITGNYGYTF.

This clone was picked up a small number of times. J is TRBJ1-1 and V is TRBV2, with 7 bases that match TRBD1. The length of the CDR3 is 18 residues. V lost 5 bases and J lost 0; bases outside the gene matches: 15. Germline values: CDR1 SNHLY, CDR2 FYNNEI. The CDR3 DNA reads TGTGCCAGCAGTCACCAAGGGGGCTCCCGGCGGATGAACACTGAAGCTTTCTTT. Encoded protein: CASSHQGGSRRMNTEAFF.

There are a few counts of this clone. The chain carries TRBV7-8 and TRBJ2-3; a weak D match, TRBD1 (6 bases). Trimming stripped 1 base from V and 0 bases from J, with 8 bases between. Germline CDR1 and CDR2: SGHVS and FQNEAQ. CDR3 length: 15 amino acids. The CDR3 DNA is TGTGCCAGCAGCTTAGTAACAGGGAGCACAGATACGCAGTATTTT. It codes for CASSLVTGSTDTQYF.